This is a list of T cell receptor beta chains from one sample in a study of ipilimumab plus nivolumab after autologous stem cell transplantation. This table comes from immunoSEQ multiplex PCR, and its TCRdb copy is limited to in-frame clones, with some not included. Counted here are 40,000 to 45,000 clones, around 92% occurring once; the ten biggest clones make up 0.75% to 1%. The sample in question was PBMCs, obtained in a trial of ipilimumab plus nivolumab as post-transplant consolidation. The receptors were sampled from a male donor with multiple myeloma. The CDR3 runs from the conserved cysteine through the conserved F or W. D genes are given only for firm matches. Size tells how often a clone was seen (once, few, many) or the class of an expanded clone, and some rows leave it out.

V gene,J gene,clone size,D gene,CDR3 DNA,CDR3 protein
TRBV7-2,TRBJ2-7,.,TRBD1,TGTGCCAGCAGCTCGGGACAGGTCCCCTACGAGCAGTACTTC,CASSSGQVPYEQYF
TRBV5-4,TRBJ2-3,.,TRBD1,TGTGCCAGCAACGGACAGGGGTTAGATACGCAGTATTTT,CASNGQGLDTQYF
TRBV29-1,TRBJ2-5,.,.,TGCAGCGTTTCGGTAGAGACCCAGTACTTC,CSVSVETQYF
TRBV4-3,TRBJ2-3,.,TRBD2,TGCGCCAGCAGCCAAGAACTAGCGGGGGGTAGGGATACGCAGTATTTT,CASSQELAGGRDTQYF
TRBV27,TRBJ2-3,once,.,TGTGCCACCGGTGAACCCTCCCGGACTCCCACCCCCACAGATACGCAGTATTTT,CATGEPSRTPTPTDTQYF
TRBV2,TRBJ2-7,.,.,TGTGCCAGCAGTCGGCTAACCTACGAGCAGTACTTC,CASSRLTYEQYF
TRBV5-4,TRBJ2-3,.,.,TGTGCCAGCATCAAAGGGGGAGGGAGAGTAAATACGCAGTATTTT,CASIKGGGRVNTQYF
TRBV5-1,TRBJ2-1,.,TRBD2,TGCGCCAGCAGTTCCACCTTAGCGGGAGGCAACAATGAGCAGTTCTTC,CASSSTLAGGNNEQFF
TRBV19,TRBJ1-5,.,.,TGTGCCAGTAGTATTAGGCAGGGCAGCAATCAGCCCCAGCATTTT,CASSIRQGSNQPQHF
TRBV5-1,TRBJ2-1,.,TRBD2,TGCGCCAGCACCCCTCCGGGGACTACGGCTTACAATGAGCAGTTCTTC,CASTPPGTTAYNEQFF
TRBV5-6,TRBJ2-7,.,.,TGTGCCAGCAGCTGGACCGGGGGTTCCTACGAGCAGTACTTC,CASSWTGGSYEQYF
TRBV6-5,TRBJ2-2,.,.,TGTGCCAGCAGTTACGGCAGAATCACCGGGGAGCTGTTTTTT,CASSYGRITGELFF
TRBV11-2,TRBJ2-3,.,TRBD2,TGTGCCAGCAGCTTAGGCGGGGGGCCTACAGATACGCAGTATTTT,CASSLGGGPTDTQYF
TRBV5-1,TRBJ1-3,.,.,TGCGCCAGCAGCTTGGGATATGGAAACACCATATATTTT,CASSLGYGNTIYF
TRBV28,TRBJ1-2,.,.,TGTGCCAGCAGTTTAAATAACTATGGCAACACCTTC,CASSLNNYGNTF
TRBV27,TRBJ1-2,.,.,TGTGCCAGCAGTTTATCACCGGGCAACTATGGCTACACCTTC,CASSLSPGNYGYTF
TRBV6-5,TRBJ1-2,.,.,TGTGCCAGCAGAGCCCGGGCCCACTATGGCTACACCTTC,CASRARAHYGYTF
TRBV14,TRBJ1-1,.,TRBD1,TGTGCCAGCAGCCAGGGACAGGGTAGGAACACTGAAGCTTTCTTT,CASSQGQGRNTEAFF
TRBV7-3,TRBJ2-3,.,.,TGTGCCAGCAGCTATCACAGCACAGATACGCAGTATTTT,CASSYHSTDTQYF
TRBV30,TRBJ1-2,.,.,TGTGCCTGGAGTGTAGGGCAGTCCTATGGCTACACCTTC,CAWSVGQSYGYTF
TRBV9,TRBJ2-1,.,TRBD2,TGTGCCAGCAGCGTAACTAGCGGGGGACCCTACAATGAGCAGTTCTTC,CASSVTSGGPYNEQFF
TRBV30,TRBJ1-1,.,.,TGTGCCTGGAGTGAAGGTAGAGGGACGAACACTGAAGCTTTCTTT,CAWSEGRGTNTEAFF
TRBV11-3,TRBJ2-3,.,.,TGTGCCAGCAAGGAGGGTCCTAGCACAGATACGCAGTATTTT,CASKEGPSTDTQYF
TRBV5-6,TRBJ2-7,.,TRBD1,TGTGCCAGCAGCTTGCTGGACAGGTTATACGAGCAGTACTTC,CASSLLDRLYEQYF
TRBV7-2,TRBJ2-7,.,TRBD2,TGTGCCAGCAGCCTAGCGGGAACAGGGTACGAGCAGTACTTC,CASSLAGTGYEQYF
TRBV28,TRBJ1-2,.,.,TGTGCCAGCAGACCCCTCTGGAGTGCCCCTCTTAACTATGGCTACACCTTC,CASRPLWSAPLNYGYTF
TRBV2,TRBJ2-3,.,.,TGTGCCAGCAGTGAACAGATCTTAAATACGCAGTATTTT,CASSEQILNTQYF
TRBV28,TRBJ1-4,.,.,TGTGCCAGCAGTGGAGTTCTTGGGGCTACAACTAATGAAAAACTGTTTTTT,CASSGVLGATTNEKLFF
TRBV6-5,TRBJ2-7,.,TRBD2,TGTGCCAGCAGCCCCGGCGGGGGTCGTCGCGAGCAGTACTTC,CASSPGGGRREQYF
TRBV28,TRBJ2-5,.,TRBD1,TGTGCCAGCAGTTTTAAACAGGGGTACCAAGAGACCCAGTACTTC,CASSFKQGYQETQYF
TRBV4-1,TRBJ2-5,.,TRBD2,TGCGCCAGCAGCCAAGAGGCGGGAGGGCCCCCGGAGACCCAGTACTTC,CASSQEAGGPPETQYF
TRBV7-3,TRBJ2-7,.,TRBD2,TGTGCCAGCAGTCCTCAGGGACTAGCGGGAGGAGAGCAGTACTTC,CASSPQGLAGGEQYF
TRBV6-1,TRBJ1-6,.,.,TGTGCCAGCAGTGGACAGCTTAATTCACCCCTCCACTTT,CASSGQLNSPLHF
TRBV28,TRBJ2-7,.,.,TGTGCCAGCAGCCAACCTCTGTACGAGCAGTACTTC,CASSQPLYEQYF
TRBV9,TRBJ2-1,.,TRBD2,TGTGCCAGCAGCGCGAAACTAGCGGGGGGGCTTAGTGAGCAGTTCTTC,CASSAKLAGGLSEQFF
TRBV10-2,TRBJ1-1,.,.,TGCGCCAGTATAAGGTTAGGGATCAAGGCTGAAGCTTTCTTT,CASIRLGIKAEAFF
TRBV2,TRBJ2-7,.,.,TGTGCCAGCAGTCCCGAACTTTTAGAGCAGTACTTC,CASSPELLEQYF
TRBV6-1,TRBJ2-3,.,.,TGTGCCAGCAGTGAAAAGGTCGGGCAGCGCAGGGCGGATACGCAGTATTTT,CASSEKVGQRRADTQYF
TRBV10-3,TRBJ1-1,.,.,TGTGCCATCAGTGAGTCACAAGATTTGAACACTGAAGCTTTCTTT,CAISESQDLNTEAFF
TRBV30,TRBJ2-2,.,TRBD1,TGTGCCTGGGCCTCCGGGACAGTCACCGGGGAGCTGTTTTTT,CAWASGTVTGELFF
TRBV7-2,TRBJ2-5,.,TRBD1,TGTGCCAGCGGAGGAGGGGGTAACAGGGGGCGAGGGACCCAGTACTTC,CASGGGGNRGRGTQYF
TRBV4-3,TRBJ1-3,.,.,TGCGCCAGCAGCCAAGATCGTGGGACGCCCGGGAGCTCTGGAAACACCATATATTTT,CASSQDRGTPGSSGNTIYF
TRBV5-1,TRBJ2-4,.,TRBD1,TGCGCCAGCAGTTCTGGGACAGGGCTAGCCAAAAACATTCAGTACTTC,CASSSGTGLAKNIQYF
TRBV7-2,TRBJ2-3,.,TRBD2,TGTGCCAGCAGAACCCCTGGACTAGCGCTATCCACAGATACGCAGTATTTT,CASRTPGLALSTDTQYF
TRBV12-2,TRBJ2-1,.,.,TGTGCAAGTCGCTTAGTCCATAGCGGGGGTGCCAATGAGCAGTTCTTC,CASRLVHSGGANEQFF
TRBV5-6,TRBJ2-7,.,.,TGTGCCAGCCGACGTGGGGGGGCCCAATACGAGCAGTACTTC,CASRRGGAQYEQYF
TRBV20-1,TRBJ2-4,.,.,TGCGGGGGAAACATTCAGTACTTC,CGGNIQYF
TRBV6-5,TRBJ2-1,.,TRBD2,TGTGCCAGCAGTTACGGGCGGGGGGGCCTGGATGAGCAGTTCTTC,CASSYGRGGLDEQFF
TRBV11-3,TRBJ1-5,.,TRBD1,TGTGCCAGCAGCGCCCGGGACAGGGGTCCCAATCAGCCCCAGCATTTT,CASSARDRGPNQPQHF